This T cell receptor beta chain was identified in a study of T cells expressing NK-cell markers. About the study: The eight sequenced donors comprised seven who were HCMV-seropositive and one who was seronegative.

Reprocessing the 5' RACE reads, TCRdb reports a single entry for every CDR3 protein and omits DNA. This table lists 150,000 or so distinct CDR3 sequences. Study-level results: Topping the CD3+CD56-NKG2C+ fraction as well were these clonotypes, in a handful of donors.

The CDR3 is 14 residues long. Notes on this clonotype: The target antigen is unknown.

Sequences were obtained from blood T cells: a sorted CD56 or NKG2C T cell subset, CD4+ or CD8+ T cells, or bulk PBMC T cells (not recorded which). This rearrangement joins TRBV12-3 or TRBV12-4 to TRBJ1-1; no DNA is available, so the TRBD1 call from TCRdb remains unchecked. The sequence was obtained from a woman aged 18 to 69 in good health. The CDR3 reads CASSIQGGNTEAFF.